This record looks at one T cell receptor beta chain sequence and its context. Its cognate antigen is unknown. This sample is part of a study of tumor and adjacent non-tumor tissue in lung cancer. Overall study context: Aged 31 to 76 years, patients included more than nine men and roughly five women with stage I to III disease. Notes on the study in general: Significantly higher TCR diversity was found in tumor than normal lung. In normal lung, the top 100 clones were significantly more dominant than in tumor.

The CDR3 totals 12 residues. The V gene's germline CDR1 is SQVTM and CDR2 ANQGSEA. This sample's RNA came from whole unsorted tissue. This non-tumor lung sample came from over 3 cm beyond the tumor edge. Donors were chemotherapy-naive, newly diagnosed lung cancer surgical patients in China, August–late 2014. A modified ARM-PCR protocol with three rounds of nested PCR amplified TCRbeta. TCRdb ran MiXCR on the multiplex PCR reads and lists one entry per CDR3 protein. The table records about 67,000 distinct CDR3 sequences, more than 75% of them present only once. The sequenced sample consisted of distant non-tumor lung tissue. This rearrangement joins TRBV29-1 to TRBJ1-1; D unresolved. This TCR was recovered from a man aged 55-75 years with non-small cell lung cancer. The CDR3 sequence is CGVARQNTEAFF. The CDR3 DNA reads TGCGGAGTTGCAAGGCAGAACACTGAAGCTTTCTTT.